This passage covers 32 T cell receptor beta chains from one sample sequenced in a study of neoadjuvant anti-PD-1 for oral cavity cancer. The table came from immunoSEQ multiplex PCR; TCRdb's copy has only in-frame clones and leaves some out. The sample has tens of thousands of clones, around 85% seen once. Sample: PBMCs, taken before nivolumab (anti-PD-1) treatment. The receptors shown here come from a person between 40 and 85 years old with oral cavity squamous cell carcinoma.

The rearrangement links TRBV2 to TRBJ2-5; D ambiguous. Germline-derived CDR1 and CDR2 are SNHLY and FYNNEI. The CDR3 runs to 11 residues. V lost 7 bases and J lost 3, with 6 bases in between. CDR3 sequence reads: CASTGEETQYF. Written as DNA, the CDR3 is TGTGCCAGCACGGGTGAAGAGACCCAGTACTTC.

This clone was counted once. The chain is built from TRBV9 and TRBJ2-1, with TRBD2 matching 7 bases. Germline V CDR1 and CDR2: SGDLS, YYNGEE. V lost 4 bases, J lost 4 bases, and 11 bases stayed unmatched. This CDR3 contains 16 residues. The CDR3 sequence: CASSSPSSGRYNEQFF. CDR3 sequence (DNA): TGTGCCAGCAGCTCCCCTAGTAGCGGGCGGTACAATGAGCAGTTCTTC.

V gene TRBV28 combines with J gene TRBJ2-7, with 8 bases identical to TRBD1. The CDR3 loop spans 14 amino acids. V was pared by 2 bases and J by 2 bases, with 2 bases of the junction left unmatched. From germline, CDR1 is MDHEN and CDR2 SYDVKM. As DNA, the CDR3 is TGTGCCAGCAGTTTAGTACAGGGGGCCTACGAGCAGTACTTC. Protein: CASSLVQGAYEQYF.

The chain has TRBV6-5 and TRBJ2-7; D might be TRBD1 (6 bases). Germline assignment: CDR1 MNHEY and CDR2 SVGAGI. The CDR3 spans 13 residues. Deletions cut 7 bases from V and 3 bases from J, with 13 bases between. The CDR3 DNA is TGTGCCAGCACCAGGGGAAAAAACTACGAGCAGTACTTC. This translates into CASTRGKNYEQYF.

The rearrangement links TRBV15 to TRBJ2-5; D is tentatively TRBD1 or TRBD2 (6 bases each). This CDR3 contains 14 residues. The V end was cut by 4 bases, the J end by 2 bases, with 11 bases between. Germline V gives CDR1 LNHNV, CDR2 YYDKDF (reference sequence). The CDR3 loop reads CATSTRGGQETQYF. CDR3 DNA sequence: TGTGCCACCAGCACCAGGGGAGGTCAAGAGACCCAGTACTTC.

The chain is built from TRBV15 and TRBJ2-7, with 8 bases identical to TRBD1. The germline V gene has CDR1 LNHNV and CDR2 YYDKDF (reference sequence). CDR3 length: 15 amino acids. V lost 1 base and J lost 5; bases outside the gene matches: 7. The CDR3 sequence: CATSRGQGTEHEQYF. In DNA form, the CDR3 reads TGTGCCACCAGCAGAGGACAGGGGACGGAGCACGAGCAGTACTTC.

This chain connects TRBV14 to TRBJ2-5; D unresolved. The V end was cut by 4 bases, the J end by 5 bases, with 17 bases between. In germline, CDR1 is SGHDN, CDR2 FVKESK. The CDR3 length is 15 residues. CDR3 in amino acids: CASSRQAMSVETQYF. The DNA for the CDR3 is TGTGCCAGCAGCCGCCAAGCAATGAGCGTGGAGACCCAGTACTTC.

This clone appeared a few times. This sequence joins TRBV11-3 and TRBJ2-5; 8 positions agree with TRBD1. The CDR3 covers 15 residues. J was trimmed by 0 bases and V by 4 bases; bases with no gene match: 4. Per germline, CDR1 SGHNT and CDR2 YENEEA. The CDR3 sequence: CASSSGTGHQETQYF. The CDR3 bases are TGTGCCAGCAGCTCCGGGACAGGCCACCAAGAGACCCAGTACTTC.

This clone showed up just a few times. This chain uses TRBV7-2 with TRBJ1-4; 8 bases align to TRBD1. The length of the CDR3 is 14 residues. The V gene end was trimmed by 4 bases and the J gene end by 2 bases; junction bases not matched to a gene: 0. Germline lookup yields CDR1 SGHTA and CDR2 FQGNSA. The CDR3 here is CASSYRGTNEKLFF. The CDR3 DNA is TGTGCCAGCAGCTACAGGGGGACTAATGAAAAACTGTTTTTT.

This sequence joins TRBV14 and TRBJ2-3, with 14 bases identical to TRBD2. J was trimmed by 8 bases and V by 6 bases; bases with no gene match: 4. CDR3 length equals 14 residues. The germline V gene encodes CDR1 SGHDN and CDR2 FVKESK. Written as DNA, the CDR3 is TGTGCCAGCAGTCGGACTAGCGGGAGGTTTACGCAGTATTTT. It translates to CASSRTSGRFTQYF.

The chain combines TRBV11-2 with TRBJ2-5; 7 positions match TRBD2. Trimming removed 3 bases from V and 9 bases from J; junction bases left unmatched: 10. The germline V gene encodes CDR1 SGHAT and CDR2 FQNNGV. CDR3 size: 14 residues. This CDR3 is CASSFGGGPQSQYF. The CDR3 region has the DNA TGTGCCAGCAGCTTTGGGGGAGGGCCTCAGTCCCAGTACTTC.

V and J are TRBV6-1 and TRBJ1-2; 7 positions agree with TRBD1. Germline CDR1 is MNHNS and CDR2 is SASEGT. V gave up 7 bases and J gave up 5 bases; unmatched junction bases: 7. CDR3 length: 13 residues. The CDR3 DNA is TGTGCCAGCAAGGAGGGGGCATATTATGGCTACACCTTC. Protein sequence: CASKEGAYYGYTF.

This clone was found once. V usage is TRBV6-5 and J usage is TRBJ2-7; TRBD1 is a possible D gene (5 bases). Germline V gene lookup returns CDR1 MNHEY and CDR2 SVGAGI. Trimming pared 8 bases from V and 3 bases from J, leaving 17 bases between. CDR3 length equals 14 residues. The CDR3 region is CASSRKGRGYEQYF. Written as DNA, the CDR3 is TGTGCCAGCTCCCGGAAGGGAAGGGGCTACGAGCAGTACTTC.

This clone occurred a few times. The J gene is TRBJ1-5, the V gene TRBV19, with D tentatively TRBD1 (6 bases). CDR1 and CDR2 (germline): LNHDA, SQIVND (reference sequence). The ends were cut back, 5 bases at V and 7 bases at J, with 9 bases in the middle. CDR3 length: 12 residues. CDR3 bases: TGTGCCAGTAGTGGGGGCCACCAGCCCCAGCATTTT. It yields the protein CASSGGHQPQHF.

This clone was detected a few times. The genes are TRBV29-1 and TRBJ1-2, with D unresolved. CDR1 and CDR2 from the germline V gene are SQVTM and ANQGSEA. The CDR3 is made up of 8 amino acids. V was shortened by 7 bases and J by 8 bases, with 5 bases between the two germline ends. Here the CDR3 DNA reads TGCAGCGCTCCCGGCTACACCTTC. Protein product: CSAPGYTF.

The rearrangement links TRBV29-1 to TRBJ1-5; TRBD1 aligns across 7 bases. Germline loops: CDR1 SQVTM, CDR2 ANQGSEA. The CDR3 loop spans 14 amino acids. With V trimmed by 6 bases and J by 4 bases, 9 bases remained unmatched. In nucleotides, the CDR3 is TGCAGCGTATCGACAGGGCAGACTAATCAGCCCCAGCATTTT. Protein sequence: CSVSTGQTNQPQHF.

This sequence joins TRBV4-1 and TRBJ2-7; D may be TRBD2 (5 bases). Looked up from germline, CDR1 is MGHRA and CDR2 is YSYEKL. Between the trimmed V and J ends, which lost 0 bases and 6 bases, there was a span of 12 bases. The length of the CDR3 is 14 residues. CDR3 nucleotide sequence: TGCGCCAGCAGCCAAGATCGGGGTTACCCCGAGCAGTACTTC. Translated, it gives CASSQDRGYPEQYF.

The V gene is TRBV11-3, the J gene TRBJ1-1; D call uncertain. Germline-derived CDR1 and CDR2 are SGHNT and YENEEA. Trimming removed 2 bases from V and 1 base from J, with 5 bases in between. CDR3 size: 13 residues. CDR3 bases: TGTGCCAGCAGCTTACAGGAGAACACTGAAGCTTTCTTT. Translated, it gives CASSLQENTEAFF.

The chain carries TRBV4-1 and TRBJ1-1, with D perhaps TRBD1 (5 bases). The CDR3 is 16 residues long. The germline V gene has CDR1 MGHRA and CDR2 YSYEKL. Trimming left V 0 bases short and J 2 bases short, with 13 bases between. CDR3 loop: CASSQDPGGGNTEAFF. The DNA of the CDR3 is TGCGCCAGCAGCCAAGATCCCGGGGGGGGTAACACTGAAGCTTTCTTT.

The chain is built from TRBV14 and TRBJ1-2; no reliable D call. Deletions cut 0 bases from V and 7 bases from J, with 15 bases between. CDR3 size: 15 residues. Germline CDR1 SGHDN, CDR2 FVKESK. This CDR3 is CASSQEGQGRAGYTF. In DNA, the CDR3 is TGTGCCAGCAGCCAAGAGGGCCAAGGCCGGGCTGGCTACACCTTC.

The chain is built from TRBV30 and TRBJ1-1, with 8 bases aligning to TRBD1. Per germline, CDR1 GTSNPN and CDR2 SVGIG (reference sequence). The CDR3 has 15 residues. Losses at the gene ends were 5 bases for V and 5 bases for J; bases not matched to a gene: 13. The CDR3 is CAWSGQGARGTEAFF. Here the CDR3 DNA reads TGTGCCTGGTCCGGGCAGGGGGCGAGGGGTACTGAAGCTTTCTTT.

The chain combines TRBV14 with TRBJ2-3, with TRBD2 as a possible D gene (6 bases). V shed 1 base and J shed 3 bases, with 11 bases lying between them. This CDR3 comprises 15 residues. Per germline, CDR1 SGHDN and CDR2 FVKESK. CDR3 loop: CASSQGAAGTDTQYF. The DNA of the CDR3 is TGTGCCAGCAGCCAAGGGGCCGCGGGAACAGATACGCAGTATTTT.

This clone has a single count. The CDR3 DNA reads TGTGCCAGCAGTGAAGGGACTAGCAATGAGCAGTTCTTC. Protein sequence: CASSEGTSNEQFF. The chain combines TRBV6-1 with TRBJ2-1; 7 nucleotides agree with TRBD2. The CDR3 is 13 residues long. The ends lost 1 base at V and 6 bases at J; junction bases unmatched: 0. Germline V gene sequence: CDR1 MNHNS, CDR2 SASEGT.

V and J are TRBV9 and TRBJ2-1, with TRBD2 as a possible D gene (5 bases). Trimming pared 2 bases from V and 7 bases from J, leaving 16 bases between. The germline V gene encodes CDR1 SGDLS and CDR2 YYNGEE. The CDR3 contains 15 residues. CDR3 loop: CASSVGGEMGNEQFF. CDR3 nucleotides: TGTGCCAGCAGCGTGGGTGGGGAGATGGGGAATGAGCAGTTCTTC.

The chain has TRBV25-1 and TRBJ1-2; 7 bases line up with TRBD1. The V segment lost 4 bases and the J segment 7 bases; nucleotides outside the gene matches: 15. Germline assignment: CDR1 MGHDK and CDR2 SYGVNS. The length of the CDR3 is 16 residues. CDR3 bases: TGTGCCAGCAGTGGTCCTAGGAGACAGGGTTCCAGTGGCTACACCTTC. Amino acids: CASSGPRRQGSSGYTF.

V gene TRBV7-2 combines with J gene TRBJ2-5, with no clear D. The CDR3 contains 11 residues. CDR1 is SGHTA, CDR2 FQGNSA, per germline. With 1 base removed from V and 7 bases from J, the gap between germline ends came to 4 bases. The CDR3 DNA reads as TGTGCCAGCAGCTTAGTGGGGACCCAGTACTTC. It encodes CASSLVGTQYF.

This sequence joins TRBV6-6 and TRBJ2-1; possible D gene TRBD1, 6 bases. CDR3 size: 14 residues. The V gene's germline CDR1 is MNHNY and CDR2 SVGAGI (reference sequence). V was shortened by 2 bases and J by 9 bases, with 14 bases between the two germline ends. The CDR3 DNA is TGTGCCAGCAGTTACCCAAAGGGGGAGTTTGAGCAGTTCTTC. Translated: CASSYPKGEFEQFF.

The gene calls are TRBV29-1 and TRBJ2-7; TRBD2 aligns across 8 bases. Germline lookup yields CDR1 SQVTM and CDR2 ANQGSEA. There are 14 residues in the CDR3. Losses at the gene ends were 6 bases for V and 1 base for J; bases not matched to a gene: 8. CDR3 sequence (DNA): TGCAGCGTCACATCCGGGAGGGGTTCCTACGAGCAGTACTTC. Translating gives CSVTSGRGSYEQYF.

The rearrangement links TRBV5-4 to TRBJ1-5; 7 bases match TRBD1. J was trimmed by 0 bases and V by 4 bases; bases with no gene match: 10. Looked up from germline, CDR1 is SGHNT and CDR2 is YYREEE (reference sequence). The CDR3 spans 17 residues. The CDR3 protein is CASSPRSDRDSNQPQHF. Here the CDR3 DNA reads TGTGCCAGCAGCCCCCGATCCGACAGGGATAGCAATCAGCCCCAGCATTTT.

This sequence joins TRBV5-8 and TRBJ1-5, with D possibly being TRBD1 (6 bases). Germline V gives CDR1 SGHTS, CDR2 YDEGEE. This CDR3 region has 14 residues. Trimming took off 7 bases at V and 3 bases at J, with 14 bases between the two ends. DNA of the CDR3: TGTGCCAGCCACAGGGAAAGGTTCAATCAGCCCCAGCATTTT. Its translation: CASHRERFNQPQHF.

This chain uses TRBV20-1 with TRBJ2-7; tentative D call: TRBD2 (7 bases). The V gene lost 6 bases and the J gene lost 7 bases, with 13 bases spanning the gap. Germline V gene lookup returns CDR1 DFQATT and CDR2 SNEGSKA (reference sequence). This CDR3 spans 11 amino acids. This CDR3 reads CSAGGAREQYF. CDR3 nucleotide sequence: TGCAGTGCAGGGGGGGCGAGGGAGCAGTACTTC.

The chain carries TRBV6-6 and TRBJ2-1; D tentatively reads TRBD1 or TRBD2 (5 bases each). The CDR3 is 15 residues long. CDR1 is MNHNY, CDR2 SVGAGI, per germline (reference sequence). Trimming removed 3 bases at V and 7 bases at J, with 16 bases between. The CDR3 nucleotides are TGTGCCAGCAGTTATTGGAGACGAGGGACGAATGAGCAGTTCTTC. Protein product: CASSYWRRGTNEQFF.